The 20 T cell receptor beta chains below all came from one sample that was sequenced in a study of T-cell reconstitution after alpha-beta-depleted transplantation in children. Unique molecular identifiers featured in how the TCRbeta library was prepared. One entry per CDR3 protein, called by TCRdb with MiXCR from the PCR reads. The table has 250,000 to 400,000 distinct CDR3 sequences, approximately 23% seen once. Material: PBMCs, mostly from graft donor cells, obtained 180 days after TCRalphabeta/CD19-depleted stem cell transplant. These receptors all come from a male patient under 18 who had a stem cell transplant for acute lymphoblastic leukemia, so the T cells may come from the graft donor.

This chain joins TRBV7-2 and TRBJ2-1; 8 bases align to TRBD2. Per the germline V gene, CDR1 is SGHTA and CDR2 is FQGNSA. V lost 4 bases and J lost 2; bases outside the gene matches: 7. This CDR3 is built from 16 residues. The CDR3 reads CASSWLAGGAYNEQFF. The CDR3 DNA follows: TGTGCCAGCAGCTGGCTGGCGGGAGGAGCCTACAATGAGCAGTTCTTC. Combining the CDR3 with reference TRBV7-2 and TRBJ2-1 gives the whole variable domain GAGVSQSPSNKVTEKGKDVELRCDPISGHTALYWYRQSLGQGLEFLIYFQGNSAPDKSGLPSDRFSAERTGGSVSTLTIQRTQQEDSAVYLCASSWLAGGAYNEQFFGPGTRLTVL.

This clonotype was seen more than once but under ten times. The chain is built from TRBV5-5 and TRBJ2-7; 9 nucleotides align to TRBD2. The CDR3 consists of 13 residues. CDR1 is SGHKS and CDR2 is YYEKEE in the germline V gene (reference sequence). The CDR3 protein is CGWAGGTSYEQYF. CDR3 in DNA: TGTGGCTGGGCGGGAGGGACTTCCTACGAGCAGTACTTC.

CDR3 coding DNA: TGCGCCAGCAGCCAAGAGGGCGGGGGAGAGGCTGGGGCCAACGTCCTGACTTTC. Translation: CASSQEGGGEAGANVLTF. The V gene is TRBV4-1, the J gene TRBJ2-6; 7 bases agree with TRBD2. Germline V gives CDR1 MGHRA, CDR2 YSYEKL. The CDR3 spans 18 residues. The V and J ends lost 0 bases and 2 bases, in that order; junction bases with no gene match: 7.

The V gene is TRBV27, the J gene TRBJ2-3; 7 positions agree with TRBD2. The CDR3 loop spans 12 amino acids. CDR1 and CDR2 from the germline V gene are MNHEY and SMNVEV (reference sequence). V lost 7 bases, J lost 4 bases, and 2 bases stayed unmatched. Here the CDR3 DNA reads TGTGCCAGCATCGCGGGGGCAGATACGCAGTATTTT. This translates into CASIAGADTQYF.

This clonotype was seen more than once but under ten times. The chain is built from TRBV5-6 and TRBJ2-4, with unresolved D. Trimming took 0 bases from V and 6 from J, leaving 7 bases between them. CDR3 length: 13 residues. Germline lookup yields CDR1 SGHDT and CDR2 YYEEEE. The CDR3 DNA follows: TGTGCCAGCAGCTTGGGGGCCTCAAACATTCAGTACTTC. It yields the protein CASSLGASNIQYF. Supplemented by reference TRBV5-6 and TRBJ2-4, the full variable domain reads DAGVTQSPTHLIKTRGQQVTLRCSPKSGHDTVSWYQQALGQGPQFIFQYYEEEERQRGNFPDRFSGHQFPNYSSELNVNALLLGDSALYLCASSLGASNIQYFGAGTRLSVL.

The chain employs TRBV18 and TRBJ2-5; D unclear. V was cut by 2 bases and J by 5 bases, with 9 bases left in between. This CDR3 contains 13 residues. Germline assignment: CDR1 KGHSH and CDR2 LQKENI. The CDR3 protein is CASSPSLGETQYF. The CDR3 region has the DNA TGTGCCAGCTCACCATCTCTGGGGGAGACCCAGTACTTC.

This clonotype was seen only a few times. This chain uses TRBV20-1 with TRBJ2-2; possibly TRBD1 for D (6 bases). Germline V CDR1 and CDR2: DFQATT, SNEGSKA (reference sequence). V was shortened by 2 bases and J by 5 bases, with 12 bases between the two germline ends. The CDR3 has 14 residues. CDR3 in amino acids: CSARRARGTGELFF. In DNA, the CDR3 is TGCAGTGCTAGACGGGCCAGGGGAACCGGGGAGCTGTTTTTT.

This clonotype was detected only a few times. The chain has TRBV5-5 and TRBJ2-1; 9 bases line up with TRBD2. The CDR3 contains 15 residues. Germline CDR1 and CDR2: SGHKS and YYEKEE (reference sequence). J gave up 6 bases and V 2 bases, and 6 bases lay outside the gene matches. The CDR3: CASSFVSGRSNEQFF. DNA of the CDR3: TGTGCCAGCAGCTTTGTTAGCGGGAGAAGCAATGAGCAGTTCTTC.

J is TRBJ2-1 and V is TRBV19, with 11 bases lining up with TRBD1. CDR1 is LNHDA, CDR2 SQIVND, per germline (reference sequence). The CDR3 sequence is 16 residues long. Unmatched junction bases numbered 7, after V lost 4 bases and J lost 5 bases. This chain's CDR3 is CASSNPGQGAHNEQFF. DNA for the CDR3: TGTGCCAGTAGTAACCCTGGACAGGGGGCCCACAATGAGCAGTTCTTC.

The table lists this clonotype with a few counts. V is TRBV6-1 and J is TRBJ1-1, with TRBD1 matching over 10 bases. Germline V gene data show CDR1 as MNHNS and CDR2 as SASEGT. CDR3 length: 16 amino acids. The junction had 7 bases not matched to a gene; V was cut back by 4 bases and J by 2 bases. This chain's CDR3 is CASSAWTGGGNTEAFF. DNA of the CDR3: TGTGCCAGCAGTGCATGGACAGGGGGAGGCAACACTGAAGCTTTCTTT.

The chain is built from TRBV6-5 and TRBJ1-2, with D perhaps TRBD1 (6 bases). The CDR3 extends over 12 amino acids. CDR1 is MNHEY and CDR2 is SVGAGI in the germline V gene. The germline V and J ends were trimmed by 0 bases and 10 bases, with 9 bases remaining between them. The DNA for the CDR3 is TGTGCCAGCAGTTACTCAGGGGGGCCCTACACCTTC. Its protein is CASSYSGGPYTF.

The chain couples TRBV29-1 to TRBJ2-3; D not resolved. The V and J ends lost 6 bases and 6 bases respectively, with 7 bases between them. Germline V gene lookup returns CDR1 SQVTM and CDR2 ANQGSEA. The CDR3 sequence is 10 residues long. Written as DNA, the CDR3 is TGCAGCGTACTTAGGGATACGCAGTATTTT. This sequence encodes CSVLRDTQYF.

The rearrangement links TRBV20-1 to TRBJ1-1, with a tentative D call TRBD1 (6 bases). Germline CDR1 and CDR2: DFQATT and SNEGSKA (reference sequence). Trimming removed 3 bases from V and 0 bases from J, with 11 bases in between. This CDR3 spans 14 amino acids. The CDR3 sequence is CSASIQGLNTEAFF. The CDR3, as DNA: TGCAGTGCTAGCATACAGGGTTTGAACACTGAAGCTTTCTTT.

This rearrangement joins TRBV27 to TRBJ2-1; a possible D gene is TRBD2 (6 bases). Germline CDR1 reads MNHEY; CDR2 reads SMNVEV (reference sequence). The CDR3 has 17 amino acids. Trimming cost V 6 bases and J 0 bases, with 18 bases left between them. DNA for the CDR3: TGTGCCAGCAGCCCCGGGTTAGCGGTGAGCTCCTACAATGAGCAGTTCTTC. It translates to CASSPGLAVSSYNEQFF.

This chain joins TRBV24-1 and TRBJ2-3; 10 nucleotides match TRBD2. Germline CDR1 KGHDR, CDR2 SFDVKD. V shed 3 bases, J shed 2 bases, and the junction held 7 bases outside the gene matches. This CDR3 comprises 17 residues. The CDR3 DNA reads as TGTGCCACCAGTGATAGCGAGCGGGAGGGCCCCACAGATACGCAGTATTTT. Its protein product is CATSDSEREGPTDTQYF.

This clonotype occurred a few times. V is TRBV6-1 and J is TRBJ1-1; perhaps TRBD1 as D (6 bases). The CDR3 runs to 13 residues. V gave up 6 bases and J gave up 11 bases, with 19 bases separating them. Germline loops: CDR1 MNHNS, CDR2 SASEGT. The CDR3 region is CASSPARGLRAFF. As DNA, the CDR3 is TGTGCCAGCAGCCCCGCGCGGGGGCTGCGGGCTTTCTTT.

This clonotype was recorded a few times. The chain employs TRBV9 and TRBJ2-1, with TRBD2 matching over 9 bases. V shed 0 bases, J shed 4 bases, and the junction held 5 bases outside the gene matches. This CDR3 contains 16 residues. Germline lookup yields CDR1 SGDLS and CDR2 YYNGEE. The CDR3 is CASSVVGGRVYNEQFF. The CDR3 nucleotides read TGTGCCAGCAGCGTAGTGGGCGGGAGGGTATACAATGAGCAGTTCTTC. Full variable domain (remainder filled in from reference TRBV9 and TRBJ2-1): DSGVTQTPKHLITATGQRVTLRCSPRSGDLSVYWYQQSLDQGLQFLIQYYNGEERAKGNILERFSAQQFPDLHSELNLSSLELGDSALYFCASSVVGGRVYNEQFFGPGTRLTVL.

This chain links TRBV7-3 with TRBJ2-2; D uncertain. Trimming removed 10 bases at V and 5 bases at J, with 14 bases between. CDR1 SGHTA and CDR2 FQGTGA come from the germline V gene. The CDR3 totals 13 residues. The CDR3 region has the DNA TGTGCCACCACCCCTTTCGGGACCGGGGAGCTGTTTTTT. Its protein product is CATTPFGTGELFF. Complete variable domain (other parts from reference TRBV7-3 and TRBJ2-2): GAGVSQTPSNKVTEKGKYVELRCDPISGHTALYWYRQSLGQGPEFLIYFQGTGAADDSGLPNDRFFAVRPEGSVSTLKIQRTERGDSAVYLCATTPFGTGELFFGEGSRLTVL.

CDR3 DNA sequence: TGTGCCAGCACCCCCCTGGGGGAAAACTATGGCTACACCTTC. As protein: CASTPLGENYGYTF. J is TRBJ1-2 and V is TRBV5-6, with D maybe TRBD1 (5 bases). The length of the CDR3 is 14 residues. Germline CDR1 and CDR2: SGHDT and YYEEEE. V shed 6 bases and J shed 2 bases, with 14 bases lying between them.

A few counts support this clonotype. This chain connects TRBV6-1 to TRBJ2-4; D may match TRBD1 or TRBD2 (5 bases each). V lost 8 bases to trimming and J lost 8 bases, with 16 bases between them. The CDR3 is 13 amino acids. The germline V gene has CDR1 MNHNS and CDR2 SASEGT. The CDR3 reads CASRDLMVDIQYF. CDR3 sequence (DNA): TGTGCCAGCCGGGACCTTATGGTAGACATTCAGTACTTC.